Following are 29 T cell receptor beta chains from one sample sequenced in a study of T cell responses to AZD1222 COVID-19 vaccine. Assay: immunoSEQ multiplex PCR; the TCRdb copy retains only in-frame clones and omits some. The table records about 160,000 clones, 94% of them present only once. The starting material was peripheral blood, obtained on day 0 of AZD1222 vaccination. The receptors originated from an adult in good health.

The chain links TRBV7-3 to TRBJ2-2, with TRBD2 matching 7 bases. The J segment lost 4 bases and the V segment lost 2 bases, leaving 4 bases of the junction unmatched. Germline CDR1 SGHTA, CDR2 FQGTGA. The CDR3 loop spans 15 amino acids. Written as DNA, the CDR3 is TGTGCCAGCAGCTTAGACGGGAGGTTCACCGGGGAGCTGTTTTTT. Its protein product is CASSLDGRFTGELFF.

This chain connects TRBV7-9 to TRBJ2-1, with 10 bases lining up with TRBD1. The CDR3 is made up of 15 amino acids. Germline CDR1 and CDR2: SEHNR and FQNEAQ (reference sequence). J gave up 3 bases and V 4 bases, and 3 bases lay outside the gene matches. CDR3 in DNA: TGTGCCAGCAGCTACGGACAGGGGGACTACAATGAGCAGTTCTTC. Residues: CASSYGQGDYNEQFF. Full variable domain (missing parts from reference TRBV7-9 and TRBJ2-1): DTGVSQNPRHKITKRGQNVTFRCDPISEHNRLYWYRQTLGQGPEFLTYFQNEAQLEKSRLLSDRFSAERPKGSFSTLEIQRTEQGDSAMYLCASSYGQGDYNEQFFGPGTRLTVL.

The chain carries TRBV7-3 and TRBJ2-3, with D perhaps assigned TRBD1 or TRBD2 (5 bases each). The CDR3 has 15 amino acids. V dropped 3 bases and J dropped 2 bases, with 12 bases sitting between them. Germline values: CDR1 SGHTA, CDR2 FQGTGA. The CDR3 loop reads CASSFPGRNTDTQYF. CDR3 in DNA: TGTGCCAGCAGCTTTCCGGGACGGAACACAGATACGCAGTATTTT.

The rearrangement joins TRBV7-9 to TRBJ1-2; possibly TRBD1 for D (5 bases). The V end was cut by 4 bases, the J end by 4 bases, with 16 bases between. The CDR3 consists of 15 residues. CDR1 and CDR2 (germline): SEHNR, FQNEAQ (reference sequence). Written as DNA, the CDR3 is TGTGCCAGCAGCTCTACCCCGGGACTCGGCTATGGCTACACCTTC. This translates into CASSSTPGLGYGYTF.

The chain joins TRBV15 to TRBJ1-6; 8 bases align to TRBD1. V shed 5 bases and J 5 bases; nucleotides not matched to a gene: 11. Germline CDR1 LNHNV, CDR2 YYDKDF (reference sequence). The CDR3 sequence is 17 residues long. CDR3: CATSRGPTGADNSPLHF. CDR3 sequence (DNA): TGTGCCACCAGCCGAGGACCGACAGGGGCCGATAATTCACCCCTCCACTTT.

The chain is built from TRBV5-6 and TRBJ2-1; D unclear. The CDR3 is 15 amino acids. Germline V CDR1 and CDR2: SGHDT, YYEEEE. The ends were cut back, 0 bases at V and 2 bases at J, with 9 bases in the middle. The CDR3 bases are TGTGCCAGCAGCTTGGGGGCGACCCCCTACAATGAGCAGTTCTTC. Its protein product is CASSLGATPYNEQFF.

The chain has TRBV4-3 and TRBJ2-3, with 9 bases aligning to TRBD2. Germline V gene sequence: CDR1 LGHNA, CDR2 YSLEER. The CDR3 spans 19 residues. V trimming: 0 bases; J trimming: 4 bases; junction bases outside the gene matches: 14. The CDR3 region has the DNA TGCGCCAGCAGCCAAGACCTTGAGGCTAGCGGGGCCCTCGCAGATACGCAGTATTTT. Its translation is CASSQDLEASGALADTQYF.

The chain has TRBV5-1 and TRBJ1-5; D is perhaps TRBD1 (5 bases). Germline lookup yields CDR1 SGHRS and CDR2 YFSETQ. The CDR3 has 15 amino acids. Between the trimmed V and J ends, which lost 0 bases and 0 bases, there was a span of 7 bases. The CDR3 DNA reads TGCGCCAGCAGCTTGGAGGGGAATAGCAATCAGCCCCAGCATTTT. As protein: CASSLEGNSNQPQHF.

The chain recombines TRBV3-1 (or the pseudogene TRBV3-2) with TRBJ2-7; 10 bases are shared with TRBD2. CDR1 is LGHDT and CDR2 is YNNKEL in the germline V gene (reference sequence). This CDR3 spans 14 amino acids. The CDR3 DNA reads TGTGCCAGCAGCCAAGGGTCCCTAGCGGGAGTCCAATGGGTC. Its protein is CASSQGSLAGVQWV.

V and J are TRBV3-1 (or the pseudogene TRBV3-2) and TRBJ1-1; D gene unclear. This CDR3 region has 14 residues. Germline V CDR1 and CDR2: LGHDT, YNNKEL (reference sequence). Trimming left V 5 bases short and J 3 bases short, with 13 bases between. DNA for the CDR3: TGTGCCAGCAGCTTTCGGACGGGCCACACTGAAGCTTTCTTT. Its translation: CASSFRTGHTEAFF.

The chain has TRBV19 and TRBJ1-5, with 8 bases aligning to TRBD1. The CDR3 sequence is 17 residues long. Germline lookup yields CDR1 LNHDA and CDR2 SQIVND (reference sequence). The J segment lost 2 bases and the V segment lost 1 base, leaving 7 bases of the junction unmatched. The CDR3 coding sequence is TGTGCCAGTAGTATAGTGCAGGGGGCCACGGGCAATCAGCCCCAGCATTTT. Its translation is CASSIVQGATGNQPQHF.

The chain is built from TRBV3-1 (or the pseudogene TRBV3-2) and TRBJ1-2; D gene ambiguous. Germline V CDR1 and CDR2: LGHDT, YNNKEL (reference sequence). V was trimmed by 2 bases and J by 0 bases, leaving 10 bases between them. The CDR3 covers 15 residues. The CDR3 loop reads CASSQYYGANYGYTF. The CDR3 coding sequence is TGTGCCAGCAGCCAATATTACGGAGCTAACTATGGCTACACCTTC.

This clone has only one observation. The V and J genes are TRBV10-3 and TRBJ2-3, with 11 nucleotides matching TRBD2. Germline assignment: CDR1 ENHRY and CDR2 SYGVKD. This CDR3 region has 16 residues. The V segment lost 3 bases and the J segment 4 bases; nucleotides outside the gene matches: 6. The CDR3 sequence: CAISEPTSGESDTQYF. In nucleotides, the CDR3 is TGTGCCATCAGTGAACCGACTAGCGGGGAATCAGATACGCAGTATTTT.

The rearrangement links TRBV13 to TRBJ2-3; no reliable D call. Germline V CDR1 and CDR2: PRHDT, FYEKMQ (reference sequence). V lost 2 bases, J lost 6 bases, and 3 bases lay in between. The CDR3 is made up of 11 amino acids. This chain's CDR3 is CASSLLDTQYF. The DNA for the CDR3 is TGTGCCAGCAGCTTATTGGATACGCAGTATTTT. The variable domain in full, completed from reference TRBV13 and TRBJ2-3, reads AAGVIQSPRHLIKEKRETATLKCYPIPRHDTVYWYQQGPGQDPQFLISFYEKMQSDKGSIPDRFSAQQFSDYHSELNMSSLELGDSALYFCASSLLDTQYFGPGTRLTVL.

V is TRBV29-1 and J is TRBJ2-3; D is unclear. The V gene's germline CDR1 is SQVTM and CDR2 ANQGSEA. This CDR3 spans 14 amino acids. V shed 5 bases and J shed 4 bases, with 16 bases lying between them. The CDR3 region is CSVYAYPISDTQYF. DNA for the CDR3: TGCAGCGTTTATGCCTACCCCATCTCAGATACGCAGTATTTT.

The V call is TRBV11-2, the J call TRBJ1-2; 9 nucleotides align to TRBD1. V gave up 5 bases and J gave up 11 bases; unmatched junction bases: 9. In germline, CDR1 is SGHAT, CDR2 FQNNGV. This CDR3 is built from 13 residues. The CDR3 spells CASSLGQGERYTF. The CDR3 coding sequence is TGTGCCAGCAGCCTGGGACAGGGTGAAAGGTACACCTTC.

In regard to this clone: This CDR3 is also generated by other DNA sequences in the sample. The chain is built from TRBV5-1 and TRBJ1-2; D is unclear. Germline V CDR1 and CDR2: SGHRS, YFSETQ. The CDR3 is 13 residues long. The ends were cut back, 0 bases at V and 4 bases at J, with 7 bases in the middle. DNA for the CDR3: TGCGCCAGCAGCTTGGGGCAGAGCTATGGCTACACCTTC. This translates into CASSLGQSYGYTF.

About this clone itself: One junction end does not reproduce the germline sequence, and a read error may be involved. The chain couples TRBV7-3 to TRBJ2-1; D call uncertain. Germline CDR1 SGHTA, CDR2 FQGTGA. The CDR3 consists of 11 residues. The DNA for the CDR3 is TGTGCCAGCAGCTCCAACAATGAGCAGTTCTTC. Its protein is CASSSNNEQFF. Full variable domain (missing parts from reference TRBV7-3 and TRBJ2-1): GAGVSQTPSNKVTEKGKYVELRCDPISGHTALYWYRQSLGQGPEFLIYFQGTGAADDSGLPNDRFFAVRPEGSVSTLKIQRTERGDSAVYLCASSSNNEQFFGPGTRLTVL.

The CDR3 DNA follows: TGTGCCAGCAGCCATACAGGGAAGAATGGCTACACCTTC. Translated: CASSHTGKNGYTF. The chain recombines TRBV3-1 (or the pseudogene TRBV3-2) with TRBJ1-2, with a tentative D call TRBD1 (6 bases). The V and J ends lost 3 bases and 6 bases respectively, with 11 bases between them. The CDR3 sequence is 13 residues long. Germline V CDR1 and CDR2: LGHDT, YNNKEL (reference sequence).

The chain is built from TRBV7-3 and TRBJ1-1; 10 bases fit TRBD1. The CDR3 has 12 residues. Germline CDR1 SGHTA, CDR2 FQGTGA. Germline trimming cut 5 bases from V and 10 bases from J; bases unmatched to any gene: 4. The CDR3 reads CASSLDRGLAFF. For the CDR3, the DNA is TGTGCCAGCAGCCTCGACAGGGGGCTAGCTTTCTTT.

This sequence joins TRBV3-1 (or the pseudogene TRBV3-2) and TRBJ2-1; possibly TRBD2 for D (6 bases). Germline V CDR1 and CDR2: LGHDT, YNNKEL (reference sequence). This CDR3 contains 16 residues. V dropped 1 base and J dropped 7 bases, with 17 bases sitting between them. In DNA form, the CDR3 reads TGTGCCAGCAGCCAAGTGGGGCGGGAATTTGGGAATGAGCAGTTCTTC. It encodes CASSQVGREFGNEQFF.

This chain connects TRBV12-3 or TRBV12-4 to TRBJ2-1, with TRBD1 identical over 8 bases. V lost 3 bases, J lost 12 bases, and 4 bases stayed unmatched. This CDR3 has 12 amino acids. The CDR3 coding sequence is TGTGCCAGCAGTTTCGGACAGGGAGGGCAGTTCTTC. This sequence encodes CASSFGQGGQFF.

The chain recombines TRBV18 with TRBJ2-7, with 9 bases aligning to TRBD1. Trimming cost V 5 bases and J 9 bases; bases outside gene matches: 8. Germline V gives CDR1 KGHSH, CDR2 LQKENI. The CDR3 extends over 13 amino acids. The CDR3 DNA is TGTGCCAGCTCATGGGGACAGGGCGAGATGCAGTACGTC. It codes for CASSWGQGEMQYV.

This chain connects TRBV7-2 to TRBJ2-3, with TRBD2 identical over 10 bases. Germline trimming cut 5 bases from V and 7 bases from J; bases unmatched to any gene: 6. Germline CDR1 reads SGHTA; CDR2 reads FQGNSA. CDR3 length: 14 residues. The CDR3 nucleotides read TGTGCCAGCAGCCCTTGGACTAGCGGAAATACGCAGTATTTT. Its protein product is CASSPWTSGNTQYF.

This sequence joins TRBV7-2 and TRBJ2-4, with 10 bases that match TRBD1. Germline V gene data show CDR1 as SGHTA and CDR2 as FQGNSA. The length of the CDR3 is 17 residues. The junction had 6 bases not matched to a gene; V was cut back by 1 base and J by 3 bases. The CDR3 bases are TGTGCCAGCAGCTTAGTGGGAGGACAGGGGGGCAAAAACATTCAGTACTTC. Translated, it gives CASSLVGGQGGKNIQYF.

J is TRBJ1-1 and V is TRBV10-3, with 7 bases lining up with TRBD1. Germline values: CDR1 ENHRY, CDR2 SYGVKD. The CDR3 contains 15 residues. The J segment lost 1 base and the V segment lost 7 bases, leaving 9 bases of the junction unmatched. CDR3 in amino acids: CAIKGAGTANTEAFF. DNA for the CDR3: TGTGCCATCAAAGGTGCCGGGACAGCGAACACTGAAGCTTTCTTT.

In DNA form, the CDR3 reads TGTGCCAGCTGTAGGGACGGGACTAACTATGGCTACACCTTC. Amino acids: CASCRDGTNYGYTF. The rearrangement uses TRBV6-5 and TRBJ1-2; tentatively, D is TRBD1 (5 bases). The length of the CDR3 is 14 residues. CDR1 is MNHEY, CDR2 SVGAGI, per germline. The V gene lost 8 bases and the J gene lost 0 bases, with 13 bases spanning the gap.

The chain employs TRBV7-9 and TRBJ2-1; D is ambiguous. Looked up from germline, CDR1 is SEHNR and CDR2 is FQNEAQ (reference sequence). The CDR3 sequence is 13 residues long. V was clipped by 4 bases and J by 10 bases, with 14 bases between them. CDR3 nucleotides: TGTGCCAGCAGCTGGCCTACAATCGGGGAGCAGTTCTTC. This encodes CASSWPTIGEQFF.

The gene calls are TRBV25-1 and TRBJ1-1, with a possible D match to TRBD1 (6 bases). From germline, CDR1 is MGHDK and CDR2 SYGVNS. Trimming stripped 7 bases from V and 5 bases from J, with 11 bases between. The CDR3 spans 12 residues. CDR3 region: CASNEGGTEAFF. The DNA for the CDR3 is TGTGCCAGCAACGAGGGGGGAACTGAAGCTTTCTTT.